This entry is about one T cell receptor beta chain. Its antigen is currently unknown. This sample stems from a study of long-term antiretroviral therapy in people with HIV. Study-wide findings and caveats: Dominating the repertoire at all time points were the clones that expanded before ART. Diversity measured after ART increased yet remained under transplant donor controls.

This was the immunoSEQ v3.0 assay at survey level. For every sample, sequencing targeted roughly 35,000-55,000 T-cell genomes. Clones were sequenced by immunoSEQ multiplex PCR, and TCRdb holds only the in-frame ones, with some missing. The sample gives 20,000 or so clones, around 75% of which show up once; 7.5% to 10% is in the top ten. The cryopreserved samples used held about 0.85-11 million PBMC prior to extraction of DNA. Germline values: CDR1 MNHEY, CDR2 SMNVEV (reference sequence). The ends were cut back, 5 bases at V and 0 bases at J, with 13 bases in the middle. CDR3 length: 15 residues. The rearrangement uses TRBV27 and TRBJ1-2; D is ambiguous. The sequences come from unsorted PBMCs, collected 0.5 years before starting antiretroviral therapy. This clonotype was obtained from a young man with HIV. Here the CDR3 reads CASSGGIFSNYGYTF. CDR3 nucleotide sequence: TGTGCCAGCAGTGGAGGGATTTTCTCTAACTATGGCTACACCTTC.